This note documents a single T cell receptor beta chain sequence. This receptor's antigen is unknown. No clone much larger than this one lies a single base away; base qualities are absent. The CDR3 goes from the cysteine to the phenylalanine over 16 residues. Just the 48-base CDR3 DNA is kept, in frame starting at base 1. Looking up the germline V gene yields CDR1 SGHVS and CDR2 FQNEAQ. The V and J ends are trimmed by 5 bases and 4 bases, leaving 19 bases between them. The sample belongs to a study of blood T cell repertoires in COVID-19 (dated by TCRdb to 2018 to 2021). As for the study more broadly: Samples covering the acute and convalescent phases of COVID-19 were provided by collaborators in the United States, Italy and Spain. The material from the prospective study consisted of cDNA or gDNA derived from T cells, B-cell-depleted T cells, or PBMCs. The dataset comprised deeply sampled blood TCRbeta repertoires from subjects exposed to, actively infected with, or recovered from COVID-19. A freely available public database, intended as a resource for researchers studying the immune response to SARS-CoV-2, is where the repertoires were released. The samples were drawn from the first 160 participants of the ongoing ImmuneRACE study and from 950 to 1,500 subjects provided by 6 global collaborators. Sample metadata almost always included a de-identified subject ID, COVID-19 status, age in years and sex. Where available, HLA class I and class II types were obtained from metadata supplied by the sample provider rather than from assay-based typing. Results the study describes overall, beyond this receptor: The quantity of clinical and demographic metadata differed by source and by participant and was supplied without curation.

Enrolling through a virtual design, the prospective study's participants ranged in age from roughly 18 to 89 years and lived across 24 United States geographic areas. Cohort assignment in the prospective study relied on participant-reported clinical history from a screening survey and a study questionnaire. In the prospective study, mobile phlebotomists collected whole blood, serum and a nasopharyngeal or oropharyngeal swab from each participant. Additional blood draws and questionnaires over an approximately two-month period could optionally be provided by prospective study participants. Before DNA extraction, blood samples from the prospective study were shipped at room temperature or frozen. TCRbeta CDR3 regions were amplified from genomic DNA using the immunoSEQ Assay, a bias-controlled multiplex PCR. The authors' pipeline ran thus. Within the assay, amplification of reference gene primers was used to estimate how many nucleated cells each sample contained. To quantify the absolute abundance of each unique TCRbeta CDR3 rearrangement, sequence reads were collapsed and filtered. For each sample, productive Simpson clonality was calculated as the square root of Simpson's diversity index over productive rearrangements. As stored in TCRdb, this immuneACCESS dataset retains in-frame rearrangements with V and J assigned. A fraction of the clones does not appear; measured against another copy, unresolved V genes explain less than half of the discrepancy, and the remainder lacks a known reason. D and trimming come from the DNA, and the V and J calls and clone size come from that table. The sample table contains 200,000 to 300,000 clones; only one count was recorded for 75% to 90% of them. The biggest ten clones account for around 3.3% of the sample.

This TCR was sampled from a woman aged 40 to 50 with acute COVID-19. The sequenced sample was PBMCs or T cells enriched from blood (not recorded which). The chain links TRBV7-8 with TRBJ2-3; no D gene is confidently identified. The DNA sequence follows: TGTGCCAGCAGCCCACGACGCGCTAGAGGAGCAGATACGCAGTATTTT. It codes for CASSPRRARGADTQYF.